Shown below are 30 T cell receptor beta chains from a single sample sequenced in a study of blood T cell repertoires in COVID-19. This table comes from immunoSEQ multiplex PCR, and its TCRdb copy is limited to in-frame clones, with some not included. The data contain around 110,000 clones, 75% to 95% of them singletons. Sequenced input: peripheral blood. The receptors were gathered from a woman in her twenties or thirties with acute or convalescent COVID-19.

This chain joins TRBV28 and TRBJ1-6; perhaps TRBD1 as D (5 bases). From germline, CDR1 is MDHEN and CDR2 SYDVKM. Trimming took off 6 bases at V and 8 bases at J, with 20 bases between the two ends. The CDR3 extends over 16 amino acids. CDR3 DNA sequence: TGTGCCAGCAGCTGGGCGGGGACCGCGTTCGATTCACCCCTCCACTTT. Protein product: CASSWAGTAFDSPLHF.

The chain recombines TRBV6-5 with TRBJ1-1; 7 bases agree with TRBD1. The ends lost 10 bases at V and 5 bases at J; junction bases unmatched: 7. CDR3 size: 12 residues. Germline values: CDR1 MNHEY, CDR2 SVGAGI. The CDR3 region has the DNA TGTGCCACTACGACAGGGCGGACTGAAGCTTTCTTT. This encodes CATTTGRTEAFF.

V is TRBV24-1 and J is TRBJ1-2; TRBD1 matches 7 bases. There are 12 residues in the CDR3. Germline-derived CDR1 and CDR2 are KGHDR and SFDVKD. V gave up 9 bases and J gave up 6 bases; unmatched junction bases: 6. The CDR3: CATYDREDGYTF. The CDR3 nucleotides read TGTGCCACCTATGACAGGGAAGATGGCTACACCTTC.

The chain links TRBV28 to TRBJ1-2; tentative D call: TRBD1 (6 bases). This CDR3 is built from 13 residues. Germline CDR1 MDHEN, CDR2 SYDVKM. V was cut by 4 bases and J by 5 bases, with 11 bases left in between. The CDR3 coding sequence is TGTGCCAGCAGTTACTACAGGGATTATGGCTACACCTTC. It yields the protein CASSYYRDYGYTF.

The rearrangement joins TRBV7-6 to TRBJ1-1, with D possibly matching TRBD1 (6 bases). Germline values: CDR1 SGHVS, CDR2 FNYEAQ. CDR3 size: 17 residues. Trimming stripped 2 bases from V and 5 bases from J, with 21 bases between. Written as DNA, the CDR3 is TGTGCCAGCAGCTTATATCATCTCCCAGGGGTTTCGACTGAAGCTTTCTTT. This translates into CASSLYHLPGVSTEAFF.

The rearrangement links TRBV11-3 to TRBJ2-5, with D hard to call. V was shortened by 1 base and J by 4 bases, with 7 bases between the two germline ends. The CDR3 spans 13 residues. Germline V gene lookup returns CDR1 SGHNT and CDR2 YENEEA. CDR3 in amino acids: CASSLVTSETQYF. For the CDR3, the DNA is TGTGCCAGCAGCTTAGTTACTTCAGAGACCCAGTACTTC.

The chain recombines TRBV6-2 or TRBV6-3 with TRBJ1-3; 7 nucleotides align to TRBD1. This CDR3 spans 17 amino acids. The junction had 8 bases not matched to a gene; V was cut back by 2 bases and J by 1 base. Germline V gene lookup returns CDR1 MNHEY and CDR2 SVGEGT. The CDR3, as DNA: TGTGCCAGCAGTTACCGGGGACAGCGGAATTCTGGAAACACCATATATTTT. It yields the protein CASSYRGQRNSGNTIYF.

The chain links TRBV7-3 to TRBJ2-5; the match to TRBD2 covers 8 bases. This CDR3 is built from 15 residues. The germline gives CDR1 SGHTA, CDR2 FQGTGA. V trimming: 4 bases; J trimming: 5 bases; junction bases outside the gene matches: 9. The CDR3 sequence: CASSSLGGAGETQYF. DNA for the CDR3: TGTGCCAGCAGCTCTCTCGGGGGGGCCGGTGAGACCCAGTACTTC.

This chain links TRBV19 with TRBJ2-3, with 15 bases that match TRBD2. The CDR3 is made up of 19 amino acids. V gave up 5 bases and J gave up 0 bases; unmatched junction bases: 9. Per the germline V gene, CDR1 is LNHDA and CDR2 is SQIVND (reference sequence). In DNA form, the CDR3 reads TGTGCCAGTAGTTTAGCGGGACTAGCGGGAGGAGGTAGCACAGATACGCAGTATTTT. Its translation: CASSLAGLAGGGSTDTQYF.

The CDR3 reads CAWKPGGGKLFF. The CDR3 DNA is TGTGCCTGGAAACCGGGGGGAGGGAAACTGTTTTTT. The rearrangement links TRBV30 to TRBJ1-4; TRBD1 is a possible D gene (5 bases). Trimming removed 4 bases from V and 11 bases from J, with 14 bases in between. Germline values: CDR1 GTSNPN, CDR2 SVGIG (reference sequence). The CDR3 is 12 residues long.

The gene calls are TRBV7-2 and TRBJ2-7; TRBD2 matches 11 bases. The ends lost 5 bases at V and 2 bases at J; junction bases unmatched: 8. Per the germline V gene, CDR1 is SGHTA and CDR2 is FQGNSA. The CDR3 loop spans 16 amino acids. CDR3 sequence reads: CASSLEGTSGTYEQYF. CDR3 bases: TGTGCCAGCAGCCTAGAGGGGACTAGCGGTACCTACGAGCAGTACTTC.

This clone turned up a few times. The chain recombines TRBV20-1 with TRBJ2-5, with 7 bases identical to TRBD1. The CDR3 runs 15 residues. Germline CDR1 is DFQATT and CDR2 is SNEGSKA (reference sequence). V dropped 3 bases and J dropped 5; count of bases not matched to a gene: 12. This chain's CDR3 is CSASMATGSVETQYF. The CDR3 nucleotides are TGCAGTGCTAGTATGGCGACAGGGTCTGTGGAGACCCAGTACTTC.

V is TRBV30 and J is TRBJ1-2; TRBD1 aligns across 10 bases. CDR3 length: 12 amino acids. CDR1 and CDR2 (germline): GTSNPN, SVGIG (reference sequence). With 8 bases clipped from V and 7 bases from J, the junction kept 7 bases outside the gene matches. The CDR3 here is CAGGDRGSGYTF. For the CDR3, the DNA is TGTGCCGGAGGGGACAGGGGTAGTGGCTACACCTTC. The entire variable domain, with the rest obtained from reference TRBV30 and TRBJ1-2, is as follows: SQTIHQWPATLVQPVGSPLSLECTVEGTSNPNLYWYRQAAGRGLQLLFYSVGIGQISSEVPQNLSASRPQDRQFILSSKKLLLSDSGFYLCAGGDRGSGYTFGSGTRLTVV.

The V gene is TRBV12-5, the J gene TRBJ2-5; D is perhaps TRBD2 (5 bases). Germline V lookup: CDR1 LGHNT, CDR2 FRNRAP. The germline V and J ends were trimmed by 3 bases and 5 bases, with 22 bases remaining between them. CDR3 length equals 17 residues. The CDR3 sequence is CASGLIPSPRGYETQYF. In DNA, the CDR3 is TGTGCTAGTGGTTTAATCCCCTCGCCTCGGGGATATGAGACCCAGTACTTC.

The chain uses TRBV30 and TRBJ1-5; tentatively, D is TRBD1 (6 bases). Germline CDR1 is GTSNPN and CDR2 is SVGIG (reference sequence). The CDR3 runs 14 residues. V lost 0 bases to trimming and J lost 3 bases, with 9 bases between them. DNA for the CDR3: TGTGCCTGGAGTGTACGACAGGCCAATCAGCCCCAGCATTTT. It codes for CAWSVRQANQPQHF.

CDR3 region: CASSSTGGADTQYF. For the CDR3, the DNA is TGTGCCAGCAGCTCGACAGGGGGCGCAGATACGCAGTATTTT. The rearrangement links TRBV7-3 to TRBJ2-3, with 10 bases matching TRBD1. The CDR3 is made up of 14 amino acids. V trimming: 4 bases; J trimming: 4 bases; junction bases outside the gene matches: 2. Germline loops: CDR1 SGHTA, CDR2 FQGTGA.

The chain links TRBV27 to TRBJ1-1; a possible D gene is TRBD1 (6 bases). Germline V gene lookup returns CDR1 MNHEY and CDR2 SMNVEV (reference sequence). This CDR3 spans 13 amino acids. V was cut by 5 bases and J by 4 bases, with 11 bases left in between. The CDR3: CASSPGVGTEAFF. In DNA, the CDR3 is TGTGCCAGCAGTCCAGGGGTCGGCACTGAAGCTTTCTTT.

The chain combines TRBV4-1 with TRBJ1-6; TRBD1 is a possible D gene (6 bases). V was shortened by 4 bases and J by 8 bases, with 12 bases between the two germline ends. This CDR3 contains 14 residues. Germline-derived CDR1 and CDR2 are MGHRA and YSYEKL. CDR3: CASSRTATYSPLHF. Written as DNA, the CDR3 is TGCGCCAGCAGCCGGACAGCAACCTATTCACCCCTCCACTTT.

The chain uses TRBV4-2 and TRBJ1-3; no clear D. The CDR3 is 15 amino acids. The ends were cut back, 0 bases at V and 4 bases at J, with 10 bases in the middle. Germline lookup yields CDR1 LGHNA and CDR2 YNFKEQ. CDR3 protein: CASSQEPGNGNTIYF. The CDR3 DNA reads as TGTGCCAGCAGCCAAGAGCCGGGTAACGGAAACACCATATATTTT.

V is TRBV4-2 and J is TRBJ1-6, with 7 bases lining up with TRBD1. The CDR3 sequence is 15 residues long. Germline loops: CDR1 LGHNA, CDR2 YNFKEQ. The ends lost 1 base at V and 7 bases at J; junction bases unmatched: 4. The CDR3 nucleotides read TGTGCCAGCAGCCAAGGTCAGGGGGACAATTCACCCCTCCACTTT. This translates into CASSQGQGDNSPLHF.

The V gene is TRBV28, the J gene TRBJ1-2, with 9 bases that match TRBD1. The CDR3 consists of 13 residues. From germline, CDR1 is MDHEN and CDR2 SYDVKM. Trimming removed 2 bases from V and 8 bases from J; junction bases left unmatched: 3. The CDR3 reads CASSLGTGQGYTF. In DNA, the CDR3 is TGTGCCAGCAGTTTAGGGACAGGGCAAGGCTACACCTTC.

This rearrangement joins TRBV7-6 to TRBJ1-6; 9 nucleotides align to TRBD1. V gave up 0 bases and J gave up 7 bases; unmatched junction bases: 7. The CDR3 is 17 amino acids. Germline V gene sequence: CDR1 SGHVS, CDR2 FNYEAQ. CDR3 loop: CASSLAAPGTGNSPLHF. CDR3 nucleotide sequence: TGTGCCAGCAGCTTAGCCGCCCCCGGGACAGGGAATTCACCCCTCCACTTT. Combining the CDR3 with reference TRBV7-6 and TRBJ1-6 gives the whole variable domain GAGVSQSPRYKVTKRGQDVALRCDPISGHVSLYWYRQALGQGPEFLTYFNYEAQQDKSGLPNDRFSAERPEGSISTLTIQRTEQRDSAMYRCASSLAAPGTGNSPLHFGNGTRLTVT.

This clone came up a few times. The gene calls are TRBV28 and TRBJ2-1, with D possibly being TRBD1 (5 bases). The CDR3 runs to 15 residues. Trimming shortened V by 5 bases and J by 2 bases, and 13 bases separated the two germline ends. Germline V gene data show CDR1 as MDHEN and CDR2 as SYDVKM. CDR3 nucleotide sequence: TGTGCCAGCAGTGGTTCAGGGCTCACCTACAATGAGCAGTTCTTC. Protein product: CASSGSGLTYNEQFF. Variable domain in full (rest from reference TRBV28 and TRBJ2-1): DVKVTQSSRYLVKRTGEKVFLECVQDMDHENMFWYRQDPGLGLRLIYFSYDVKMKEKGDIPEGYSVSREKKERFSLILESASTNQTSMYLCASSGSGLTYNEQFFGPGTRLTVL.

The rearrangement uses TRBV11-3 and TRBJ2-5, with a weak D call TRBD1 (6 bases). CDR1 and CDR2 (germline): SGHNT, YENEEA. V lost 2 bases to trimming and J lost 1 base, with 14 bases between them. The CDR3 runs 16 residues. This CDR3 is CASSLSGQFSQETQYF. CDR3 DNA: TGTGCCAGCAGCTTATCTGGACAGTTCTCCCAAGAGACCCAGTACTTC.

The rearrangement links TRBV4-3 to TRBJ2-1; D is possibly TRBD2 (5 bases). Germline CDR1 and CDR2: LGHNA and YSLEER. The CDR3 is 15 residues long. Trimming removed 1 base at V and 3 bases at J, with 10 bases between. The CDR3 nucleotides read TGCGCCAGCAGCCAAGGGCGGGCTAGCTACAATGAGCAGTTCTTC. Residues: CASSQGRASYNEQFF.

The genes are TRBV9 and TRBJ1-4; 7 nucleotides agree with TRBD1. J was trimmed by 4 bases and V by 3 bases; bases with no gene match: 3. The germline gives CDR1 SGDLS, CDR2 YYNGEE. The CDR3 spans 14 residues. CDR3 DNA: TGTGCCAGCAGCGCCCGACAGGGTAATGAAAAACTGTTTTTT. It specifies CASSARQGNEKLFF.

The chain is built from TRBV2 and TRBJ2-2; D not resolved. CDR3 length equals 15 residues. Trimming stripped 5 bases from V and 3 bases from J, with 13 bases between. The germline V gene has CDR1 SNHLY and CDR2 FYNNEI. Written as DNA, the CDR3 is TGTGCCAGCAGTATCGAGGAATTGGACACCGGGGAGCTGTTTTTT. Translation: CASSIEELDTGELFF.

V is TRBV2 and J is TRBJ1-5, with 7 bases lining up with TRBD1. The CDR3 has 15 amino acids. CDR1 is SNHLY and CDR2 is FYNNEI in the germline V gene. V shed 6 bases and J 0 bases; nucleotides not matched to a gene: 5. CDR3 in DNA: TGTGCCAGCAGCGGACAGGTGAATAGCAATCAGCCCCAGCATTTT. Amino acids: CASSGQVNSNQPQHF. The complete variable domain, with remaining parts taken from reference TRBV2 and TRBJ1-5, reads EPEVTQTPSHQVTQMGQEVILRCVPISNHLYFYWYRQILGQKVEFLVSFYNNEISEKSEIFDDQFSVERPDGSNFTLKIRSTKLEDSAMYFCASSGQVNSNQPQHFGDGTRLSIL.

The chain combines TRBV13 with TRBJ2-7; the match to TRBD2 covers 11 bases. The CDR3 extends over 15 amino acids. The V segment lost 3 bases and the J segment 1 base; nucleotides outside the gene matches: 2. Germline assignment: CDR1 PRHDT and CDR2 FYEKMQ (reference sequence). The CDR3 DNA reads as TGTGCCAGCAGCTTTGGGACTAGCGGTTCCTACGAGCAGTACTTC. Protein product: CASSFGTSGSYEQYF. Based on the CDR3 plus reference TRBV13 and TRBJ2-7, the full variable domain is AAGVIQSPRHLIKEKRETATLKCYPIPRHDTVYWYQQGPGQDPQFLISFYEKMQSDKGSIPDRFSAQQFSDYHSELNMSSLELGDSALYFCASSFGTSGSYEQYFGPGTRLTVT.

V usage is TRBV2 and J usage is TRBJ1-2, with 8 bases identical to TRBD1. In germline, CDR1 is SNHLY, CDR2 FYNNEI. The CDR3 loop spans 14 amino acids. Germline trimming cut 7 bases from V and 4 bases from J; bases unmatched to any gene: 8. CDR3 residues: CASKGTGPTYGYTF. CDR3 in DNA: TGTGCCAGCAAGGGGACAGGCCCAACCTATGGCTACACCTTC.